These 31 T cell receptor beta chains were sequenced from one sample in a study of T cell responses to AZD1222 COVID-19 vaccine. Here immunoSEQ multiplex PCR was the method, and the copy in TCRdb shows in-frame clones only, minus some. This sample has around 140,000 clones; 70% to 90% occur once, and the top ten carry around 8.6%. The sequences come from peripheral blood, collected on day 0 of AZD1222 vaccination. The origin of the receptors is an adult in good health.

This clone showed up just a few times. The chain links TRBV18 to TRBJ1-4; D gene uncertain. The CDR3 contains 15 residues. From germline, CDR1 is KGHSH and CDR2 LQKENI. Trimming cost V 5 bases and J 0 bases, with 10 bases left between them. The CDR3 nucleotides are TGTGCCAGCTCAGAAGGCGGTGCAACTAATGAAAAACTGTTTTTT. Its translation is CASSEGGATNEKLFF. Drawing the rest from reference TRBV18 and TRBJ1-4, the complete variable domain is NAGVMQNPRHLVRRRGQEARLRCSPMKGHSHVYWYRQLPEEGLKFMVYLQKENIIDESGMPKERFSAEFPKEGPSILRIQQVVRGDSAAYFCASSEGGATNEKLFFGSGTQLSVL.

The chain recombines TRBV19 with TRBJ1-1; D perhaps matches TRBD1 (6 bases). The V end was cut by 3 bases, the J end by 3 bases, with 14 bases between. The CDR3 sequence is 15 residues long. Germline-derived CDR1 and CDR2 are LNHDA and SQIVND (reference sequence). CDR3 sequence: CASSIGGQMDTEAFF. DNA for the CDR3: TGTGCCAGTAGTATCGGTGGACAGATGGACACTGAAGCTTTCTTT.

As regards this clone: A junction boundary mismatches the germline segment, possibly from a read error. The CDR3 is CASSFNPNTEAFF. The DNA for the CDR3 is TGTGCTAGCAGCTTTAACCCGAACACTGAAGCTTTCTTT. The V call is TRBV7-7, the J call TRBJ1-1; D gene uncertain. Germline CDR1 SSHAT, CDR2 FNYEAQ (reference sequence). The CDR3 sequence is 13 residues long.

In this sample, this clone turned up a few times. The chain employs TRBV10-3 and TRBJ2-7; no clear D. CDR3 size: 13 residues. Trimming took off 7 bases at V and 2 bases at J, with 12 bases between the two ends. Germline V CDR1 and CDR2: ENHRY, SYGVKD. This chain's CDR3 is CAITMGSAYEQYF. For the CDR3, the DNA is TGTGCCATCACGATGGGCAGTGCCTACGAGCAGTACTTC.

This CDR3 reads CASSDDRPLALHF. The CDR3 bases are TGTGCCAGCAGTGACGACAGGCCCTTAGCCCTCCACTTT. This chain connects TRBV2 to TRBJ1-6; the D gene is possibly TRBD1 (6 bases). The CDR3 has 13 amino acids. The V gene lost 3 bases and the J gene lost 14 bases, with 14 bases spanning the gap. Germline CDR1 reads SNHLY; CDR2 reads FYNNEI.

The chain links TRBV10-3 to TRBJ2-7; D gene ambiguous. Germline V gives CDR1 ENHRY, CDR2 SYGVKD. This CDR3 has 12 residues. The V gene lost 8 bases and the J gene lost 4 bases, with 12 bases spanning the gap. The CDR3 is CAILGPEYEQYF. As DNA, the CDR3 is TGTGCCATCCTTGGTCCAGAGTACGAGCAGTACTTC.

The chain recombines TRBV19 with TRBJ2-6, with D perhaps assigned TRBD1 or TRBD2 (6 bases each). The germline V gene encodes CDR1 LNHDA and CDR2 SQIVND (reference sequence). The germline V and J ends were trimmed by 7 bases and 3 bases, with 13 bases remaining between them. The CDR3 covers 15 residues. Written as DNA, the CDR3 is TGTGCCAGTACCGTCCGGGGGCTTGGGGCCAACGTCCTGACTTTC. It is translated as CASTVRGLGANVLTF.

This clone was seen only once. The V and J genes are TRBV2 and TRBJ2-7; 9 bases map to TRBD2. Germline V gene sequence: CDR1 SNHLY, CDR2 FYNNEI. The CDR3 is 15 amino acids. The V and J ends lost 4 bases and 3 bases, in that order; junction bases with no gene match: 7. The CDR3 region has the DNA TGTGCCAGCAGTGGGGATAGCGGGGGACACTACGAGCAGTACTTC. This codes for CASSGDSGGHYEQYF.

The rearrangement uses TRBV27 and TRBJ2-7, with 7 bases aligning to TRBD2. The J segment lost 3 bases and the V segment lost 6 bases, leaving 11 bases of the junction unmatched. The CDR3 runs 15 residues. Per germline, CDR1 MNHEY and CDR2 SMNVEV (reference sequence). The CDR3: CASSPRGRAGYEQYF. The CDR3 nucleotides are TGTGCCAGCAGCCCACGGGGGAGGGCCGGCTACGAGCAGTACTTC.

The chain joins TRBV25-1 to TRBJ1-1, with 7 bases fitting TRBD1. Germline V gene lookup returns CDR1 MGHDK and CDR2 SYGVNS. Unmatched junction bases numbered 2, after V lost 1 base and J lost 3 bases. This CDR3 has 14 residues. CDR3 DNA: TGTGCCAGCAGTGAATGGGACAGCGACACTGAAGCTTTCTTT. Translating it yields CASSEWDSDTEAFF.

This sequence joins TRBV11-1 and TRBJ2-7; tentative D call: TRBD1 (5 bases). With 4 bases removed from V and 3 bases from J, the gap between germline ends came to 7 bases. Germline V gene sequence: CDR1 SGHAT, CDR2 FQDESV (reference sequence). This CDR3 comprises 12 residues. DNA of the CDR3: TGTGCCAGCAGCTCGCAGGGCTACGAGCAGTACTTC. Translating it yields CASSSQGYEQYF.

The CDR3 DNA reads as TGTGCCACCAGCAGAGATTTAGTGAGCAATCAGCCCCAGCATTTT. Translated: CATSRDLVSNQPQHF. The chain combines TRBV15 with TRBJ1-5, with D uncertain. Germline assignment: CDR1 LNHNV and CDR2 YYDKDF (reference sequence). This CDR3 spans 15 amino acids. Trimming shortened V by 0 bases and J by 1 base, and 7 bases separated the two germline ends.

J is TRBJ1-2 and V is TRBV24-1; D gene ambiguous. Per the germline V gene, CDR1 is KGHDR and CDR2 is SFDVKD. The CDR3 has 11 residues. V dropped 5 bases and J dropped 4 bases, with 4 bases sitting between them. The DNA for the CDR3 is TGTGCCACCAGTGGGGGCTATGGCTACACCTTC. It codes for CATSGGYGYTF.

The V and J genes are TRBV11-2 and TRBJ2-7; 11 bases map to TRBD1. The ends lost 4 bases at V and 3 bases at J; junction bases unmatched: 14. Germline V gene sequence: CDR1 SGHAT, CDR2 FQNNGV. The CDR3 sequence is 18 residues long. CDR3 amino acids: CASSSPYRDRGEIYEQYF. CDR3 nucleotides: TGTGCCAGCAGCTCCCCTTACCGGGACAGGGGGGAGATCTACGAGCAGTACTTC.

In this sample, this clone turned up once. CDR3 nucleotides: TGTGCCAGCAGCCTTCAAGGTTCGGGGAGGACCCAGTACTTC. This translates into CASSLQGSGRTQYF. This chain uses TRBV3-1 (or the pseudogene TRBV3-2) with TRBJ2-7, with a weak D call TRBD2 (5 bases). The J call is uncertain, as TRBJ2-5 better fits the DNA end. The germline CDR1 and CDR2 sequences are LGHDT and YNNKEL (reference sequence). There are 14 residues in the CDR3.

J is TRBJ2-6 and V is TRBV10-3; 9 bases fit TRBD2. In germline, CDR1 is ENHRY, CDR2 SYGVKD. The trim removed 4 bases at V and 2 bases at J, leaving 3 bases unmatched. The CDR3 covers 16 residues. The CDR3 here is CAISVGGGAGANVLTF. The CDR3 DNA sequence: TGTGCCATCAGTGTGGGCGGGGGGGCTGGGGCCAACGTCCTGACTTTC.

This chain connects TRBV2 to TRBJ2-2, with D perhaps matching TRBD1 or TRBD2 (5 bases each). Per the germline V gene, CDR1 is SNHLY and CDR2 is FYNNEI. Trimming cost V 7 bases and J 7 bases, with 13 bases left between them. The CDR3 has 13 residues. CDR3 nucleotide sequence: TGTGCCAGCACCGGGACCATAGTCGGGGAGCTGTTTTTT. Protein sequence: CASTGTIVGELFF.

The gene calls are TRBV27 and TRBJ1-3; 7 bases fit TRBD1. The length of the CDR3 is 16 residues. Germline CDR1 is MNHEY and CDR2 is SMNVEV (reference sequence). V lost 5 bases to trimming and J lost 3 bases; unmatched junction nucleotides: 10. The CDR3 DNA sequence: TGTGCCAGCAGTACCAGGGGGTCGGGGGGTGGAAACACCATATATTTT. This codes for CASSTRGSGGGNTIYF.

The chain joins TRBV9 to TRBJ2-3; D may be TRBD1 or TRBD2 (6 bases each). CDR1 and CDR2 (germline): SGDLS, YYNGEE. Trimming left V 6 bases short and J 4 bases short, with 18 bases between. The CDR3 spans 15 residues. The CDR3 sequence: CASNQQGGASDTQYF. CDR3 coding DNA: TGTGCCAGCAACCAACAGGGCGGGGCATCAGATACGCAGTATTTT.

This sequence joins TRBV7-2 and TRBJ1-1, with a weak D call TRBD1 (5 bases). Germline V gene sequence: CDR1 SGHTA, CDR2 FQGNSA. There are 13 residues in the CDR3. Trimming stripped 6 bases from V and 1 base from J, with 9 bases between. The CDR3 sequence is CASSSDRNTEAFF. CDR3 nucleotides: TGTGCCAGCAGTTCCGACAGGAACACTGAAGCTTTCTTT.

V and J are TRBV6-2 or TRBV6-3 and TRBJ1-1; D might be TRBD1 (6 bases). This CDR3 has 16 amino acids. The germline CDR1 and CDR2 sequences are MNHEY and SVGEGT. The V end lost 6 bases, the J end lost 1 base, and 18 bases lay between the germline ends. This chain's CDR3 is CASSSQRQVGNTEAFF. In DNA, the CDR3 is TGTGCCAGCAGCTCCCAGCGACAGGTAGGGAACACTGAAGCTTTCTTT.

This clone was observed a handful of times. The CDR3 DNA reads TGTGCCACCAGTGATGGGGGACAGGGGAGCGGCGGCTACACCTTC. Translating it yields CATSDGGQGSGGYTF. V usage is TRBV24-1 and J usage is TRBJ1-2; 10 bases are a match to TRBD1. The CDR3 consists of 15 residues. The junction had 8 bases not matched to a gene; V was cut back by 3 bases and J by 8 bases. In germline, CDR1 is KGHDR, CDR2 SFDVKD.

The chain employs TRBV14 and TRBJ2-1; D possibly corresponds to TRBD1 (6 bases). The CDR3 has 13 amino acids. Between the trimmed V and J ends, which lost 2 bases and 4 bases, there was a span of 6 bases. Germline V lookup: CDR1 SGHDN, CDR2 FVKESK. As DNA, the CDR3 is TGTGCCAGCAGCCAACAGGGGTACAATGAGCAGTTCTTC. It encodes CASSQQGYNEQFF.

The rearrangement joins TRBV9 to TRBJ1-2, with TRBD1 matching 7 bases. Germline V gene lookup returns CDR1 SGDLS and CDR2 YYNGEE. This CDR3 comprises 16 residues. J gave up 2 bases and V 4 bases, and 11 bases lay outside the gene matches. The CDR3: CASSPPSGQLNYGYTF. The DNA of the CDR3 is TGTGCCAGCAGCCCCCCCTCGGGACAGTTGAACTATGGCTACACCTTC.

Comments on this clone: Distinct nucleotide sequences in the sample also encode this CDR3. This chain links TRBV28 with TRBJ1-6, with a weak D call TRBD1 (5 bases). The V end was cut by 2 bases, the J end by 0 bases, with 8 bases between. The CDR3 is 16 amino acids. Germline CDR1 MDHEN, CDR2 SYDVKM. Here the CDR3 DNA reads TGTGCCAGCAGTTTAGGGGGAAGCTCCTATAATTCACCCCTCCACTTT. Translation: CASSLGGSSYNSPLHF.

A single count supports this clone. This chain links TRBV30 with TRBJ1-1; TRBD1 might be the D (5 bases). Germline assignment: CDR1 GTSNPN and CDR2 SVGIG (reference sequence). This CDR3 contains 12 residues. The ends were cut back, 0 bases at V and 11 bases at J, with 13 bases in the middle. The DNA for the CDR3 is TGTGCCTGGAGTGTTCAGGGATCATGGGCTTTCTTT. Translated, it gives CAWSVQGSWAFF.

This chain joins TRBV6-5 and TRBJ2-5; D possibly uses TRBD1 or TRBD2 (5 bases each). Germline loops: CDR1 MNHEY, CDR2 SVGAGI. The CDR3 is 15 residues long. V was shortened by 11 bases and J by 3 bases, with 22 bases between the two germline ends. This CDR3 reads CAPTVNGTLKETQYF. In DNA form, the CDR3 reads TGTGCCCCGACGGTTAACGGGACCCTAAAAGAGACCCAGTACTTC.

V gene TRBV5-6 combines with J gene TRBJ2-1; TRBD2 matches at 12 bases. The junction had 8 bases not matched to a gene; V was cut back by 3 bases and J by 7 bases. The CDR3 consists of 16 residues. Germline lookup yields CDR1 SGHDT and CDR2 YYEEEE. As DNA, the CDR3 is TGTGCCAGCAGCTCTGAGCTAGCGGGGGGGTATAATGAGCAGTTCTTC. Amino acid sequence: CASSSELAGGYNEQFF. The full variable domain, its missing parts supplied by reference TRBV5-6 and TRBJ2-1, is DAGVTQSPTHLIKTRGQQVTLRCSPKSGHDTVSWYQQALGQGPQFIFQYYEEEERQRGNFPDRFSGHQFPNYSSELNVNALLLGDSALYLCASSSELAGGYNEQFFGPGTRLTVL.

The chain carries TRBV6-5 and TRBJ2-3; 8 bases fit TRBD1. The CDR3 runs 15 residues. The V gene end was trimmed by 6 bases and the J gene end by 3 bases; junction bases not matched to a gene: 8. Looked up from germline, CDR1 is MNHEY and CDR2 is SVGAGI. The DNA for the CDR3 is TGTGCCAGCAGATCAGGACAGGGTGGAACAGATACGCAGTATTTT. Amino acids: CASRSGQGGTDTQYF.

The J gene is TRBJ2-1, the V gene TRBV2; TRBD2 aligns across 9 bases. The CDR3 has 16 amino acids. Germline loops: CDR1 SNHLY, CDR2 FYNNEI. The J segment lost 7 bases and the V segment lost 3 bases, leaving 10 bases of the junction unmatched. The CDR3 bases are TGTGCCAGCAGTGATGTAGGCGGGGGGGCTCTTAATGAGCAGTTCTTC. Protein product: CASSDVGGGALNEQFF.

The gene calls are TRBV19 and TRBJ1-5, with D unresolved. Trimming pared 3 bases from V and 7 bases from J, leaving 10 bases between. The V gene's germline CDR1 is LNHDA and CDR2 SQIVND (reference sequence). The CDR3 is 13 amino acids. The CDR3 protein is CASSMERRQPQHF. The CDR3 nucleotides are TGTGCCAGTAGTATGGAACGTAGGCAGCCCCAGCATTTT.